Presented here are 26 T cell receptor beta chains from one specimen sequenced in a study of cytomegalovirus exposure and HLA in healthy donors. With 60 Vbeta and 13 Jbeta primers, the PCR was carried out. The assay was immunoSEQ multiplex PCR, and TCRdb's table has in-frame clones only and misses some. The sample has approximately 140,000 clones; over 70% are singletons. The specimen was PBMCs. The origin of the receptors is an older woman in good health and CMV-seropositive.

About this clone itself: This sample also contains other DNA sequences that code for the same CDR3. The V call is TRBV6-5, the J call TRBJ2-7; 11 bases are shared with TRBD2. V lost 0 bases to trimming and J lost 2 bases; unmatched junction nucleotides: 0. The CDR3 spans 15 residues. The germline CDR1 and CDR2 sequences are MNHEY and SVGAGI. The CDR3 loop is CASSYSTSGAYEQYF. For the CDR3, the DNA is TGTGCCAGCAGTTACTCGACTAGCGGGGCCTACGAGCAGTACTTC.

The chain employs TRBV2 and TRBJ2-3, with a weak D call TRBD2 (7 bases). Trimming stripped 1 base from V and 0 bases from J, with 17 bases between. The CDR3 is made up of 18 amino acids. Germline assignment: CDR1 SNHLY and CDR2 FYNNEI. The CDR3 protein is CASSEGRGARRSTDTQYF. CDR3 nucleotide sequence: TGTGCCAGCAGTGAAGGACGGGGGGCCCGAAGAAGCACAGATACGCAGTATTTT.

The chain has TRBV6-6 and TRBJ2-1, with a weak D call TRBD1 (5 bases). Trimming removed 2 bases at V and 4 bases at J, with 6 bases between. The germline gives CDR1 MNHNY, CDR2 SVGAGI (reference sequence). This CDR3 contains 13 residues. DNA of the CDR3: TGTGCCAGCAGTTACCCAGGGTACAATGAGCAGTTCTTC. Protein product: CASSYPGYNEQFF.

This chain links TRBV6-1 with TRBJ2-3; tentative D call: TRBD1 (6 bases). V lost 10 bases and J 1 base, leaving 18 bases between the germline ends. Germline V gene sequence: CDR1 MNHNS, CDR2 SASEGT. The CDR3 extends over 15 amino acids. The CDR3, as DNA: TGTGCCACTTTCCCCGGGGACACCCGCACAGATACGCAGTATTTT. It encodes CATFPGDTRTDTQYF.

The chain joins TRBV7-9 to TRBJ2-2; 8 nucleotides agree with TRBD1. The CDR3 length is 15 residues. Germline V gives CDR1 SEHNR, CDR2 FQNEAQ (reference sequence). The J segment lost 7 bases and the V segment lost 5 bases, leaving 9 bases of the junction unmatched. CDR3 DNA: TGTGCCAGCAGCCCCGTGGACAGGGAAAACGGGGAGCTGTTTTTT. This encodes CASSPVDRENGELFF.

The CDR3 loop is CASSEPGGRTEAFF. The CDR3 DNA reads TGTGCCAGCAGTGAACCGGGGGGTCGGACTGAAGCTTTCTTT. The chain combines TRBV25-1 with TRBJ1-1; weak D call: TRBD1 (5 bases). Germline CDR1 MGHDK, CDR2 SYGVNS. This CDR3 has 14 residues. Trimming took 2 bases from V and 5 from J, leaving 12 bases between them.

The chain employs TRBV11-2 and TRBJ2-3; D unresolved. The CDR3 is 14 amino acids. Between the trimmed V and J ends, which lost 5 bases and 1 base, there was a span of 10 bases. In germline, CDR1 is SGHAT, CDR2 FQNNGV. DNA of the CDR3: TGTGCCAGCAGCACTACCCCCCGCACAGATACGCAGTATTTT. It is translated as CASSTTPRTDTQYF.

The V call is TRBV19, the J call TRBJ2-3; 7 bases fit TRBD1. CDR1 LNHDA and CDR2 SQIVND come from the germline V gene (reference sequence). J was trimmed by 6 bases and V by 5 bases; bases with no gene match: 8. This CDR3 is 14 amino acids long. The CDR3 loop reads CASSANRGGDTQYF. As DNA, the CDR3 is TGTGCCAGTAGTGCGAACAGGGGTGGGGATACGCAGTATTTT.

The rearrangement links TRBV11-1 to TRBJ2-3, with D possibly matching TRBD1 (8 bases). V shed 5 bases and J shed 8 bases, with 20 bases lying between them. Germline lookup yields CDR1 SGHAT and CDR2 FQDESV (reference sequence). This CDR3 is 15 amino acids long. As DNA, the CDR3 is TGTGCCAGCAGCCCAGGGGGGGGCCAGGGGGCTACGCAGTATTTT. This gives the protein CASSPGGGQGATQYF.

Regarding this clone: The same CDR3 can be traced to other DNA sequences in this sample. The J gene is TRBJ1-1, the V gene TRBV27; D remains unclear. CDR1 and CDR2 from the germline V gene are MNHEY and SMNVEV (reference sequence). The V end was cut by 3 bases, the J end by 1 base, with 6 bases between. The CDR3 runs to 13 residues. The CDR3 region has the DNA TGTGCCAGCAGTTTGCAGGAGAACACTGAAGCTTTCTTT. It is translated as CASSLQENTEAFF.

The V call is TRBV5-1, the J call TRBJ2-7, with TRBD1 identical over 11 bases. Per the germline V gene, CDR1 is SGHRS and CDR2 is YFSETQ. Unmatched junction bases numbered 8, after V lost 3 bases and J lost 3 bases. The CDR3 consists of 16 residues. In nucleotides, the CDR3 is TGCGCCAGCAGCTGGGGGACAGGGGGAATTAGCTACGAGCAGTACTTC. As protein: CASSWGTGGISYEQYF.

The J gene is TRBJ1-4, the V gene TRBV5-1; TRBD1 matches at 7 bases. J was trimmed by 6 bases and V by 1 base; bases with no gene match: 3. CDR1 is SGHRS and CDR2 is YFSETQ in the germline V gene. The CDR3 is 14 residues long. The CDR3 sequence is CASSLRDRDEKLFF. CDR3 bases: TGCGCCAGCAGCTTGAGGGACAGAGATGAAAAACTGTTTTTT.

Note on this clone: Additional DNA sequences in this sample encode the identical CDR3. Written as DNA, the CDR3 is TGTGCCAGCAGTTTTGGGGGGATGAACACTGAAGCTTTCTTT. Protein: CASSFGGMNTEAFF. This rearrangement joins TRBV27 to TRBJ1-1; TRBD1 might be the D (5 bases). This CDR3 is 14 amino acids long. Looked up from germline, CDR1 is MNHEY and CDR2 is SMNVEV (reference sequence). V dropped 3 bases and J dropped 0 bases, with 8 bases sitting between them.

The sample holds one count of this clone. This chain uses TRBV2 with TRBJ1-3; maybe TRBD1 (6 bases). The CDR3 covers 15 residues. CDR1 is SNHLY, CDR2 FYNNEI, per germline. Trimming shortened V by 7 bases and J by 2 bases, and 15 bases separated the two germline ends. The CDR3 DNA reads as TGTGCCAGCAATTCGGGGGGCCTTCCTGGAAACACCATATATTTT. Protein: CASNSGGLPGNTIYF. Using reference TRBV2 and TRBJ1-3 for the parts outside the CDR3, the full variable domain is EPEVTQTPSHQVTQMGQEVILRCVPISNHLYFYWYRQILGQKVEFLVSFYNNEISEKSEIFDDQFSVERPDGSNFTLKIRSTKLEDSAMYFCASNSGGLPGNTIYFGEGSWLTVV.

The chain employs TRBV7-9 and TRBJ2-1; possibly TRBD2 for D (7 bases). Looked up from germline, CDR1 is SEHNR and CDR2 is FQNEAQ (reference sequence). V was shortened by 8 bases and J by 4 bases, with 18 bases between the two germline ends. This CDR3 contains 15 residues. The CDR3 bases are TGTGCCAGCGCCCCCTGGGGGGGGCTTTACAATGAGCAGTTCTTC. Translated: CASAPWGGLYNEQFF.

The chain links TRBV5-1 to TRBJ2-1; 7 nucleotides agree with TRBD2. V dropped 4 bases and J dropped 6; count of bases not matched to a gene: 7. Per germline, CDR1 SGHRS and CDR2 YFSETQ. This CDR3 comprises 14 residues. This CDR3 reads CASSPETSRNEQFF. The DNA of the CDR3 is TGCGCCAGCAGCCCCGAGACTAGCCGCAATGAGCAGTTCTTC.

The genes are TRBV5-1 and TRBJ1-2; D may be TRBD1 (6 bases). Trimming took off 2 bases at V and 4 bases at J, with 15 bases between the two ends. The CDR3 has 15 residues. Germline CDR1 and CDR2: SGHRS and YFSETQ. The CDR3 region has the DNA TGCGCCAGCAGCTTTACTGGGGGCGCGGGCTATGGCTACACCTTC. Residues: CASSFTGGAGYGYTF.

J is TRBJ1-2 and V is TRBV9; D may be TRBD1 (6 bases). CDR1 is SGDLS, CDR2 YYNGEE, per germline. The CDR3 is made up of 15 amino acids. V dropped 4 bases and J dropped 4 bases, with 17 bases sitting between them. The chain's CDR3 is CASSSGVGAVYGYTF. The CDR3 DNA follows: TGTGCCAGCAGCTCCGGGGTGGGGGCGGTCTATGGCTACACCTTC.

The chain carries TRBV4-2 and TRBJ1-2, with D uncertain. Germline loops: CDR1 LGHNA, CDR2 YNFKEQ. V lost 0 bases to trimming and J lost 0 bases, with 11 bases between them. This CDR3 spans 16 amino acids. The CDR3 region is CASSQDPGRSNYGYTF. CDR3 sequence (DNA): TGTGCCAGCAGCCAAGACCCCGGGAGGTCTAACTATGGCTACACCTTC.

V gene TRBV15 combines with J gene TRBJ1-5; D not resolved. This CDR3 is 14 amino acids long. Germline CDR1 and CDR2: LNHNV and YYDKDF (reference sequence). Trimming pared 3 bases from V and 1 base from J, leaving 7 bases between. CDR3 DNA: TGTGCCACCAGCAGGGCGGGAAGCAATCAGCCCCAGCATTTT. Its translation: CATSRAGSNQPQHF. The full variable domain, completed using reference TRBV15 and TRBJ1-5, is DAMVIQNPRYQVTQFGKPVTLSCSQTLNHNVMYWYQQKSSQAPKLLFHYYDKDFNNEADTPDNFQSRRPNTSFCFLDIRSPGLGDTAMYLCATSRAGSNQPQHFGDGTRLSIL.

The chain recombines TRBV14 with TRBJ2-3, with TRBD2 as a possible D gene (7 bases). The V gene lost 8 bases and the J gene lost 0 bases, with 15 bases spanning the gap. The CDR3 is 15 amino acids. The V gene's germline CDR1 is SGHDN and CDR2 FVKESK. Written as DNA, the CDR3 is TGTGCCAGCGCTAGAGGGGGGGCTAGCACAGATACGCAGTATTTT. Its protein is CASARGGASTDTQYF.

The chain has TRBV7-4 and TRBJ1-5, with D perhaps matching TRBD1 (5 bases). From germline, CDR1 is SGHVT and CDR2 SQSDAQ. Trimming shortened V by 4 bases and J by 0 bases, and 16 bases separated the two germline ends. The CDR3 extends over 17 amino acids. The DNA for the CDR3 is TGTGCCAGCAGCTCCCGGCTCGCAGGGTTTAGCAATCAGCCCCAGCATTTT. Its translation is CASSSRLAGFSNQPQHF.

The chain has TRBV19 and TRBJ2-7, with TRBD2 identical over 12 bases. J gave up 2 bases and V 4 bases, and 3 bases lay outside the gene matches. The CDR3 is 15 amino acids. Germline V gene sequence: CDR1 LNHDA, CDR2 SQIVND (reference sequence). The CDR3 DNA follows: TGTGCCAGTAGTACGGGACTAGCGGGCACCTACGAGCAGTACTTC. Residues: CASSTGLAGTYEQYF.

This clone appeared a few times. The gene calls are TRBV5-1 and TRBJ2-7; D gene uncertain. The CDR3 spans 12 residues. V gave up 2 bases and J gave up 1 base, with 4 bases separating them. The germline V gene has CDR1 SGHRS and CDR2 YFSETQ. The CDR3: CASSLSSYEQYF. CDR3 nucleotides: TGCGCCAGCAGCTTATCGTCCTACGAGCAGTACTTC.

V is TRBV4-1 and J is TRBJ2-7; 10 nucleotides agree with TRBD1. CDR1 is MGHRA, CDR2 YSYEKL, per germline. Trimming took 1 base from V and 4 from J; bases not matched to a gene: 4. The CDR3 loop spans 15 amino acids. CDR3 DNA sequence: TGCGCCAGCAGCCAAGGGACGGACAGGGGGTACGAGCAGTACTTC. Its translation is CASSQGTDRGYEQYF.

The chain joins TRBV19 to TRBJ1-6, with D uncertain. The germline gives CDR1 LNHDA, CDR2 SQIVND (reference sequence). V lost 7 bases and J 7 bases, leaving 14 bases between the germline ends. The CDR3 loop spans 14 amino acids. The CDR3 is CASNLWQENSPLHF. DNA of the CDR3: TGTGCCAGTAATTTGTGGCAGGAAAATTCACCCCTCCACTTT.